This TCR beta chain originates from a study of shared clonotypes between healthy human individuals. The quantity of DNA used in unsorted PBMC replicate PCRs was approximately 300 ng, corresponding to tens of thousands of T cell genomes. Measured with immunoSEQ multiplex PCR; TCRdb has only the in-frame clones, and not every one. The sample carries 400,000 to 600,000 clones, about 75% recorded once. This CDR3 has 16 residues. Germline lookup yields CDR1 SGHDT and CDR2 YYEEEE. V lost 0 bases, J lost 3 bases, and 8 bases stayed unmatched. Study observations and caveats: Only blood samples were collected, and tissue repertoires likely differ. The diversity represented, both genetic and in exposure history, was limited by few donors.

On this clone: Its antigen is as yet unknown.

Those who donated, Caucasian adults without exception, all lived in Nashville, Tennessee. This TCR was sampled from a woman aged 40 to 50 in good health. Some clones in this sample may be carry-over from other donors' samples. The V gene is TRBV5-6, the J gene TRBJ1-1; 7 nucleotides match TRBD1. Sequencing was done on a sample of PBMCs. The chain's CDR3 is CASSLGMGRGDTEAFF. Written as DNA, the CDR3 is TGTGCCAGCAGCTTGGGTATGGGCAGGGGGGACACTGAAGCTTTCTTT. Full variable domain (missing parts from reference TRBV5-6 and TRBJ1-1): DAGVTQSPTHLIKTRGQQVTLRCSPKSGHDTVSWYQQALGQGPQFIFQYYEEEERQRGNFPDRFSGHQFPNYSSELNVNALLLGDSALYLCASSLGMGRGDTEAFFGQGTRLTVV.